These 27 T cell receptor beta chains originate from one sample sequenced in a study of T cells in Graves' hyperthyroidism and ophthalmopathy. The TCR beta CDR3 regions underwent amplification using RNA transcripts as the source. The study used the HTBI primer set for a first-round RT-PCR of the TCR CDR3. TCRdb itself ran the multiplex PCR reads through MiXCR, one entry per CDR3 protein. Altogether under 350,000 distinct CDR3 sequences are present, 21% being singletons, with the ten largest covering about 50%. Sequencing was performed on blood. These receptor sequences come from a woman aged 45 to 65 with Graves' hyperthyroidism.

This clonotype showed up many times. This chain uses TRBV28 with TRBJ1-1; TRBD1 is a possible D gene (6 bases). From germline, CDR1 is MDHEN and CDR2 SYDVKM. Trimming stripped 2 bases from V and 10 bases from J, with 11 bases between. This CDR3 has 12 amino acids. The CDR3 region has the DNA TGTGCCAGCAGTTTAGGACAGAGGGCAGCTTTCTTT. The encoded protein is CASSLGQRAAFF.

Comments on this clonotype: One end of the junction does not line up with germline, which may come from a read error. The chain employs TRBV19 and TRBJ1-5; the D gene is possibly TRBD1 (6 bases). This CDR3 comprises 12 residues. Germline assignment: CDR1 LNHDA and CDR2 SQIVND (reference sequence). The CDR3 sequence is CASSIFGQPRHF. The CDR3 bases are TGTGCCAGTAGTATTTTTGGACAGCCCCGGCATTTT. The full variable domain, in which reference TRBV19 and TRBJ1-5 provide the parts outside the CDR3, is DGGITQSPKYLFRKEGQNVTLSCEQNLNHDAMYWYRQDPGQGLRLIYYSQIVNDFQKGDIAEGYSVSREKKESFPLTVTSAQKNPTAFYLCASSIFGQPRHFGDGTRLSIL.

This rearrangement joins TRBV27 to TRBJ2-6; the match to TRBD1 covers 7 bases. Per germline, CDR1 MNHEY and CDR2 SMNVEV (reference sequence). CDR3 length: 18 amino acids. Losses at the gene ends were 5 bases for V and 0 bases for J; bases not matched to a gene: 10. The CDR3 protein is CASSPRQGALSGANVLTF. In nucleotides, the CDR3 is TGTGCCAGCAGTCCCCGACAGGGCGCTCTCTCTGGGGCCAACGTCCTGACTTTC.

In its sample, this clonotype was seen many times. This chain connects TRBV20-1 to TRBJ2-7; 11 nucleotides line up with TRBD2. Unmatched junction bases numbered 7, after V lost 1 base and J lost 2 bases. Germline loops: CDR1 DFQATT, CDR2 SNEGSKA (reference sequence). This CDR3 spans 16 amino acids. The CDR3 loop reads CSARALGLAVPYEQYF. The CDR3 region has the DNA TGCAGTGCTAGAGCTTTGGGACTAGCGGTCCCCTACGAGCAGTACTTC.

This clonotype was counted only a few times. V gene TRBV3-1 combines with J gene TRBJ1-3; 7 bases align to TRBD1. This CDR3 is 15 amino acids long. Germline CDR1 and CDR2: LGHDT and YNNKEL (reference sequence). V was clipped by 0 bases and J by 4 bases; unmatched bases: 3. CDR3 in amino acids: CASSQERGLGNTIYF. CDR3 DNA sequence: TGTGCCAGCAGCCAAGAGAGGGGGCTAGGAAACACCATATATTTT.

This clonotype was seen ten or more times. The germline gene is not matched at one end of the junction; a read error may be the cause. This chain connects TRBV28 to TRBJ2-3; D call uncertain. CDR1 is MDHEN, CDR2 SYDVKM, per germline. This CDR3 spans 15 amino acids. The CDR3 sequence is CASILGALSTDTQYF. In DNA, the CDR3 is TGTGCCAGCATTTTAGGCGCCCTCAGCACAGATACGCAGTATTTT.

For this clonotype: This could be a read error, since a much larger clone is one nucleotide away. Because the CDR3 is missing its conserved closing phenylalanine or tryptophan, this is likely a read error. This chain uses TRBV9 with TRBJ2-5, with D perhaps matching TRBD1 (8 bases). Germline V gene sequence: CDR1 SGDLS, CDR2 YYNGEE. The CDR3 runs to 15 residues. Trimming stripped 2 bases from V and 4 bases from J, with 15 bases between. CDR3: CASSVGQGGGETQYY. CDR3 in DNA: TGTGCCAGCAGCGTTGGACAGGGAGGGGGAGAGACCCAGTACTAC.

This clonotype was counted at least ten times. The chain combines TRBV6-1 with TRBJ2-3; perhaps D is TRBD1 or TRBD2 (5 bases each). CDR3 size: 13 residues. The V gene lost 11 bases and the J gene lost 1 base, with 13 bases spanning the gap. CDR1 and CDR2 from the germline V gene are MNHNS and SASEGT. This chain's CDR3 is CAVRGDGTDTQYF. The CDR3 region has the DNA TGTGCCGTTAGGGGAGACGGCACAGATACGCAGTATTTT.

In the case of this clonotype: This sequence may be a read error, since a much larger clone differs from it by one base. The CDR3 reads CASMLPPEASF. The CDR3 nucleotides read TGTGCCAGCATGCTCCCCCCTGAAGCTTCCTTT. The V and J genes are TRBV28 and TRBJ1-1; the D is unclear. Germline V gives CDR1 MDHEN, CDR2 SYDVKM. The CDR3 sequence is 11 residues long.

The V gene is TRBV30, the J gene TRBJ2-3; D is uncertain. Per the germline V gene, CDR1 is GTSNPN and CDR2 is SVGIG (reference sequence). Trimming took 1 base from V and 0 from J, leaving 5 bases between them. CDR3 length: 13 amino acids. The CDR3 is CAWSGISTDTQYF. For the CDR3, the DNA is TGTGCCTGGAGTGGTATTAGCACAGATACGCAGTATTTT.

The chain recombines TRBV6-1 with TRBJ1-4; D not resolved. V lost 5 bases to trimming and J lost 8 bases, with 12 bases between them. Germline CDR1 reads MNHNS; CDR2 reads SASEGT. CDR3 length: 13 amino acids. CDR3 nucleotides: TGTGCCAGCAGTCCGCGGGCCGGAGAAAAACTGTTTTTT. Its protein product is CASSPRAGEKLFF.

This chain connects TRBV20-1 to TRBJ1-2; TRBD1 matches 7 bases. The CDR3 spans 13 residues. Germline V CDR1 and CDR2: DFQATT, SNEGSKA (reference sequence). V shed 6 bases, J shed 4 bases, and the junction held 8 bases outside the gene matches. In DNA form, the CDR3 reads TGCAGTGCCTCGACCAGGGGGGGCTATGGCTACACCTTC. Its protein product is CSASTRGGYGYTF.

The J gene is TRBJ1-1, the V gene TRBV20-1; maybe TRBD1 (6 bases). CDR3 length: 14 residues. Trimming took off 6 bases at V and 4 bases at J, with 18 bases between the two ends. Germline-derived CDR1 and CDR2 are DFQATT and SNEGSKA (reference sequence). The DNA for the CDR3 is TGCAGTGCCCCGCGGGGGGGGGCGGTCACTGAAGCTTTCTTT. This translates into CSAPRGGAVTEAFF.

This clonotype appeared many times. This chain connects TRBV5-5 to TRBJ1-1; D is uncertain. Germline V gene sequence: CDR1 SGHKS, CDR2 YYEKEE (reference sequence). The CDR3 contains 15 residues. Trimming removed 1 base from V and 2 bases from J, with 12 bases in between. The CDR3 region is CASSLSGPPNTEAFF. CDR3 DNA sequence: TGTGCCAGCAGCTTGAGCGGGCCACCTAACACTGAAGCTTTCTTT.

This clonotype was counted many times. J is TRBJ1-5 and V is TRBV12-3 or TRBV12-4; 7 nucleotides align to TRBD1. J lost 2 bases, V lost 6 bases, and 1 base had no gene match. CDR3 size: 13 residues. The CDR3 loop is CASRGTGNQPQHF. The CDR3 nucleotides are TGTGCCAGCAGGGGGACAGGCAATCAGCCCCAGCATTTT.

This clonotype was counted many times. The J gene is TRBJ2-1, the V gene TRBV20-1; TRBD2 agrees at 9 bases. Germline CDR1 and CDR2: DFQATT and SNEGSKA (reference sequence). Trimming cost V 3 bases and J 10 bases; bases outside gene matches: 7. This CDR3 spans 13 amino acids. The CDR3: CSASRSLAGEQFF. As DNA, the CDR3 is TGCAGTGCTAGCCGATCGCTAGCGGGGGAGCAGTTCTTC.

V and J are TRBV12-5 and TRBJ2-1; maybe TRBD1 (5 bases). Germline CDR1 is LGHNT and CDR2 is FRNRAP. The CDR3 has 18 residues. Between the trimmed V and J ends, which lost 0 bases and 0 bases, there was a span of 15 bases. This chain's CDR3 is CASGLVRVGQGSYNEQFF. The CDR3 DNA reads as TGTGCTAGTGGTTTGGTAAGAGTCGGGCAGGGCTCCTACAATGAGCAGTTCTTC.

This chain connects TRBV20-1 to TRBJ2-6; a weak D match, TRBD2 (6 bases). The CDR3 totals 17 residues. Germline lookup yields CDR1 DFQATT and CDR2 SNEGSKA (reference sequence). Deletions cut 0 bases from V and 4 bases from J, with 16 bases between. CDR3 sequence reads: CSARDARLVWGANVLTF. DNA of the CDR3: TGCAGTGCTAGAGATGCGAGACTAGTGTGGGGGGCCAACGTCCTGACTTTC.

Comments on this clonotype: A single base separates this from a much larger clone, so it may be a read error. The chain combines TRBV3-1 with TRBJ1-5; D uncertain. Per germline, CDR1 LGHDT and CDR2 YNNKEL (reference sequence). This CDR3 has 14 residues. Trimming left V 0 bases short and J 9 bases short, with 12 bases between. CDR3 sequence (DNA): TGTGCCAGCAGCCAAGAGGCAGGTTATCGGCCCCAGCATTTT. It is translated as CASSQEAGYRPQHF.

Many counts were recorded for this clonotype. The chain combines TRBV11-1 with TRBJ2-3, with a weak D call TRBD1 (6 bases). This CDR3 has 15 residues. Germline CDR1 reads SGHAT; CDR2 reads FQDESV (reference sequence). Trimming took off 5 bases at V and 0 bases at J, with 12 bases between the two ends. Here the CDR3 reads CASSHRTESTDTQYF. DNA of the CDR3: TGTGCCAGCAGCCACCGGACAGAGAGCACAGATACGCAGTATTTT.

This clonotype has at least ten counts. This chain uses TRBV12-3 or TRBV12-4 with TRBJ2-1, with D tentatively TRBD1 or TRBD2 (5 bases each). This CDR3 comprises 14 residues. V was cut by 5 bases and J by 6 bases, with 14 bases left in between. The CDR3 DNA reads TGTGCCAGCAGTCCCGGGGCCGGGACCAATGAGCAGTTCTTC. Translation: CASSPGAGTNEQFF.

This chain links TRBV30 with TRBJ2-7, with D possibly matching TRBD2 (5 bases). The germline V gene has CDR1 GTSNPN and CDR2 SVGIG (reference sequence). This CDR3 has 13 amino acids. V was cut by 0 bases and J by 3 bases, with 9 bases left in between. CDR3 DNA: TGTGCCTGGAGTGTGCCTAGCTACTACGAGCAGTACTTC. The encoded protein is CAWSVPSYYEQYF.

This clonotype showed up many times. The chain combines TRBV12-3 or TRBV12-4 with TRBJ1-5, with unresolved D. V gave up 5 bases and J gave up 4 bases, with 9 bases separating them. CDR3 length equals 13 residues. CDR3 in amino acids: CASSMRKNQPQHF. The DNA of the CDR3 is TGTGCCAGCAGTATGAGGAAAAATCAGCCCCAGCATTTT.

This clonotype was detected a few times. The V gene is TRBV6-1, the J gene TRBJ1-4; weak D call: TRBD1 (5 bases). CDR3 length equals 15 residues. Germline-derived CDR1 and CDR2 are MNHNS and SASEGT. V shed 6 bases and J shed 8 bases, with 19 bases lying between them. The chain's CDR3 is CASSSRDGRGEKLFF. CDR3 coding DNA: TGTGCCAGCAGCTCTAGGGACGGGAGGGGCGAAAAACTGTTTTTT.

Only one count was recorded for this clonotype. This chain joins TRBV27 and TRBJ1-2, with unresolved D. The germline V and J ends were trimmed by 5 bases and 4 bases, with 14 bases remaining between them. The CDR3 totals 14 residues. Looked up from germline, CDR1 is MNHEY and CDR2 is SMNVEV (reference sequence). Here the CDR3 DNA reads TGTGCCAGCAGTGTGTGGCGGAATGTCTATGGCTACACCTTC. It yields the protein CASSVWRNVYGYTF.

This clonotype has at least ten counts. The chain has TRBV7-9 and TRBJ2-3; D call uncertain. The CDR3 extends over 15 amino acids. V gave up 1 base and J gave up 1 base, with 9 bases separating them. Germline V lookup: CDR1 SEHNR, CDR2 FQNEAQ (reference sequence). In DNA form, the CDR3 reads TGTGCCAGCAGCTTAGAGAGGTTACGCACAGATACGCAGTATTTT. The encoded protein is CASSLERLRTDTQYF.

V gene TRBV30 combines with J gene TRBJ1-3; D gene uncertain. CDR3 length: 15 residues. V was cut by 2 bases and J by 1 base, with 12 bases left in between. CDR1 and CDR2 from the germline V gene are GTSNPN and SVGIG (reference sequence). CDR3 sequence reads: CAWSPTRVSGNTIYF. Here the CDR3 DNA reads TGTGCCTGGAGTCCAACGAGGGTTTCTGGAAACACCATATATTTT. Full variable domain (outside the CDR3, taken from reference TRBV30 and TRBJ1-3): SQTIHQWPATLVQPVGSPLSLECTVEGTSNPNLYWYRQAAGRGLQLLFYSVGIGQISSEVPQNLSASRPQDRQFILSSKKLLLSDSGFYLCAWSPTRVSGNTIYFGEGSWLTVV.